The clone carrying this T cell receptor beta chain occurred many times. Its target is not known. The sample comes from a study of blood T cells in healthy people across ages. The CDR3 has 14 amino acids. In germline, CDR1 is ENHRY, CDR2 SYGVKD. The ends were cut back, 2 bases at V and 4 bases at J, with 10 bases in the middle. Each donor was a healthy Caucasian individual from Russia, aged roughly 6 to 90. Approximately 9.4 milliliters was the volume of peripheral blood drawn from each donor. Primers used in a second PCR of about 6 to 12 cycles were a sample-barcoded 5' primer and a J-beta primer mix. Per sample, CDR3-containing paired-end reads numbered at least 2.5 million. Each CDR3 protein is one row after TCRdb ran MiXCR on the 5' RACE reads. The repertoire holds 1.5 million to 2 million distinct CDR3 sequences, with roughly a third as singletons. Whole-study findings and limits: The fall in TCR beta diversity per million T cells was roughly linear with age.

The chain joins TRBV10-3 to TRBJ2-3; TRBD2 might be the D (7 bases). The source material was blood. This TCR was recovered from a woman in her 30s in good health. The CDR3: CAISEGGGADTQYF. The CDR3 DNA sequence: TGTGCCATCAGTGAGGGCGGGGGCGCAGATACGCAGTATTTT.